Sequencing of this T cell receptor beta chain was carried out in a study of shared clonotypes between healthy human individuals. CDR3 length equals 12 residues. Germline V lookup: CDR1 SGHAT, CDR2 FQNNGV. With 5 bases removed from V and 5 bases from J, the gap between germline ends came to 4 bases. The genomic DNA of each subset was split evenly across several immunoSEQ plates. Libraries were prepared by immunoSEQ multiplex PCR; TCRdb keeps only in-frame clonotypes and omits some of them. The table has under 600,000 clones, approximately 95% seen once. Participating donors were healthy, HIV-negative adults free of recent acute infections or vaccinations.

The TCR originated in a woman aged 25 to 39 in good health. Material: naive CD4+ T cells sorted from blood. Subset described: CD45RA+ positively selected. The genes are TRBV11-2 and TRBJ1-6; the D is unclear. The CDR3, as DNA: TGTGCCAGCAGCCAAAATAATTCACCCCTCCACTTT. It is translated as CASSQNNSPLHF.